A single TCR beta chain is shown here with its context. The antigen is undetermined. Over chemoradiotherapy, repertoires were sampled more than once. The source of the sample is a study of chemoradiotherapy in HPV16-positive cancers. Study-level findings and limits: Better recurrence-free survival went with HPV-responsive T-cell expansion in HPV16-positive patients.

Generated by immunoSEQ multiplex PCR, the TCRdb table keeps only in-frame clones and is missing some. The table lists about 5,400 clones, roughly 70% of them singletons. The sample here was tumor tissue, taken from a patient who underwent chemoradiotherapy. The receptor was derived from a human donor with HPV-associated anogenital cancer.

CDR3 residues: CAAGAYEQYF. Here the CDR3 DNA reads TGTGCGGCGGGGGCGTACGAGCAGTACTTC. The gene calls are TRBV25-1 and TRBJ2-7; tentatively, D is TRBD2 (7 bases). The CDR3 is made up of 10 amino acids. Germline values: CDR1 MGHDK, CDR2 SYGVNS.